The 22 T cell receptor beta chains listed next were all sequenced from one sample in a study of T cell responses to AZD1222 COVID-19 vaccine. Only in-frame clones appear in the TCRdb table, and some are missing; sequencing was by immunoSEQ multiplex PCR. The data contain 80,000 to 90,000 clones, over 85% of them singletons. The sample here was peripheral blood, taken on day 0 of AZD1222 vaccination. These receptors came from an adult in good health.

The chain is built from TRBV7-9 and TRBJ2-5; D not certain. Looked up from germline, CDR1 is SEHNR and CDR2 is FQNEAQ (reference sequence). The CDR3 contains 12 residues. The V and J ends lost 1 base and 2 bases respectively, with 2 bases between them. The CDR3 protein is CASSLVQETQYF. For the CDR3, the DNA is TGTGCCAGCAGCTTAGTTCAAGAGACCCAGTACTTC.

CDR3 coding DNA: TGTGCCACCAGCAGAGACAGTCTGAACACTGAAGCTTTCTTT. This sequence encodes CATSRDSLNTEAFF. The genes are TRBV15 and TRBJ1-1, with D uncertain. This CDR3 spans 14 amino acids. V lost 0 bases, J lost 0 bases, and 5 bases lay in between. Per germline, CDR1 LNHNV and CDR2 YYDKDF (reference sequence).

CDR3: CATGTGPGGEQYF. DNA of the CDR3: TGTGCCACCGGGACGGGGCCAGGGGGGGAGCAGTACTTC. The J gene is TRBJ2-7, the V gene TRBV6-4; the D gene is possibly TRBD1 (7 bases). The CDR3 spans 13 residues. The germline V gene has CDR1 MRHNA and CDR2 SNTAGT. Between the trimmed V and J ends, which lost 10 bases and 7 bases, there was a span of 20 bases.

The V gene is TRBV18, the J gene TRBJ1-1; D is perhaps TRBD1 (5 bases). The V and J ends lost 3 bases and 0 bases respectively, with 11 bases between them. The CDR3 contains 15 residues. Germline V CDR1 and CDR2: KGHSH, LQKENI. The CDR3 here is CASSPPGQMNTEAFF. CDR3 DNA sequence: TGTGCCAGCTCACCTCCGGGGCAGATGAACACTGAAGCTTTCTTT.

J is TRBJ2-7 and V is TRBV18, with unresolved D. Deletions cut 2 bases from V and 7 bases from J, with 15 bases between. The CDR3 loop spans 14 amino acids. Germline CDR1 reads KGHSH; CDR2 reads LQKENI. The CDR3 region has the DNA TGTGCCAGCTCACCATTAGTCACCGCCGAGGAGCAGTACTTC. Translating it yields CASSPLVTAEEQYF.

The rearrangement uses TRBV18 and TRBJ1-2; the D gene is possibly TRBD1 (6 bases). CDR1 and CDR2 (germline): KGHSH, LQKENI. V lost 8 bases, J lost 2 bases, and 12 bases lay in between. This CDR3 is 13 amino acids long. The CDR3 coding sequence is TGTGCCAGCCGGACAGACCTAAACTATGGCTACACCTTC. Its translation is CASRTDLNYGYTF.

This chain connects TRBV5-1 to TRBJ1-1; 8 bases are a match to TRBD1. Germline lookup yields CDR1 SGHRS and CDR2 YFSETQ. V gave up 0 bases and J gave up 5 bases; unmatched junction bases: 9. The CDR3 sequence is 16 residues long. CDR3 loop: CASSLGPTGGRTEAFF. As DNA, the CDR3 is TGCGCCAGCAGCTTGGGCCCTACAGGGGGAAGGACTGAAGCTTTCTTT. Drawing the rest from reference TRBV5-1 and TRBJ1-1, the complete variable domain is KAGVTQTPRYLIKTRGQQVTLSCSPISGHRSVSWYQQTPGQGLQFLFEYFSETQRNKGNFPGRFSGRQFSNSRSEMNVSTLELGDSALYLCASSLGPTGGRTEAFFGQGTRLTVV.

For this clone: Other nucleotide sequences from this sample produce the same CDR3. This CDR3 reads CASSLRGQGDEKLFF. Written as DNA, the CDR3 is TGTGCCAGCTCACTCCGGGGCCAGGGGGATGAAAAACTGTTTTTT. The V gene is TRBV18, the J gene TRBJ1-4; TRBD1 agrees at 7 bases. CDR1 KGHSH and CDR2 LQKENI come from the germline V gene. There are 15 residues in the CDR3. Germline trimming cut 4 bases from V and 6 bases from J; bases unmatched to any gene: 8. Filled out from reference TRBV18 and TRBJ1-4, the complete variable domain reads NAGVMQNPRHLVRRRGQEARLRCSPMKGHSHVYWYRQLPEEGLKFMVYLQKENIIDESGMPKERFSAEFPKEGPSILRIQQVVRGDSAAYFCASSLRGQGDEKLFFGSGTQLSVL.

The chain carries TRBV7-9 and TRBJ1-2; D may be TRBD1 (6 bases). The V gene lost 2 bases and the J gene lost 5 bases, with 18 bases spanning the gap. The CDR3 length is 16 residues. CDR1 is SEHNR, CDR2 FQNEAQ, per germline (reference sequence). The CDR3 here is CASSLLQGPNGYGYTF. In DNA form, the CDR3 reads TGTGCCAGCAGCTTATTGCAGGGGCCCAACGGGTATGGCTACACCTTC.

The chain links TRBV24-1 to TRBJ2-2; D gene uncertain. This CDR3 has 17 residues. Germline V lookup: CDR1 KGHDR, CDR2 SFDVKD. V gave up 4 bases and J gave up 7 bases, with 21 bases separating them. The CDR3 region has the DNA TGTGCCACCAGTGAAACGAGGACCGCTGGGCGTGGCGGGGAGCTGTTTTTT. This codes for CATSETRTAGRGGELFF.

The CDR3, as DNA: TGTGCCAGCAGCCAAGGACACCCGAATTCACCCCTCCACTTT. It encodes CASSQGHPNSPLHF. The J gene is TRBJ1-6, the V gene TRBV3-1 (or the pseudogene TRBV3-2); no reliable D call. Germline V lookup: CDR1 LGHDT, CDR2 YNNKEL (reference sequence). This CDR3 has 14 residues. With 1 base removed from V and 7 bases from J, the gap between germline ends came to 8 bases.

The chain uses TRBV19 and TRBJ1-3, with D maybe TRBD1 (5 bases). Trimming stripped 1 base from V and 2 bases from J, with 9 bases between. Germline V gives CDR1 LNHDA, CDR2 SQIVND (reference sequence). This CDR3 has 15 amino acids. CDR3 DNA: TGTGCCAGTAGTATAGGAGGGGCCGCTGGAAACACCATATATTTT. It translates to CASSIGGAAGNTIYF.

This chain's CDR3 is CASSLAGSNEKLFF. In DNA, the CDR3 is TGCGCCAGCAGCTTGGCGGGATCCAATGAAAAACTGTTTTTT. The chain has TRBV5-1 and TRBJ1-4; D is ambiguous. Germline CDR1 SGHRS, CDR2 YFSETQ. This CDR3 contains 14 residues. The V end lost 0 bases, the J end lost 5 bases, and 8 bases lay between the germline ends. Full variable domain (rest looked up from reference TRBV5-1 and TRBJ1-4): KAGVTQTPRYLIKTRGQQVTLSCSPISGHRSVSWYQQTPGQGLQFLFEYFSETQRNKGNFPGRFSGRQFSNSRSEMNVSTLELGDSALYLCASSLAGSNEKLFFGSGTQLSVL.

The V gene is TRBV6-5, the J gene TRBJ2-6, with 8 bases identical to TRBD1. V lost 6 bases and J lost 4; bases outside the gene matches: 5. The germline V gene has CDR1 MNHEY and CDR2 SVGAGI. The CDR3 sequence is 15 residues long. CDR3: CASRRTGTGANVLTF. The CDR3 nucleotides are TGTGCCAGCAGACGGACAGGGACCGGGGCCAACGTCCTGACTTTC.

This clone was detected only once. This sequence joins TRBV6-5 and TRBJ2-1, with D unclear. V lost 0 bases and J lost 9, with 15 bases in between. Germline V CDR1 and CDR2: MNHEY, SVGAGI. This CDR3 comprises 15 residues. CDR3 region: CASSYSKGSPSEQFF. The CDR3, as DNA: TGTGCCAGCAGTTACTCGAAAGGCAGCCCTAGTGAGCAGTTCTTC.

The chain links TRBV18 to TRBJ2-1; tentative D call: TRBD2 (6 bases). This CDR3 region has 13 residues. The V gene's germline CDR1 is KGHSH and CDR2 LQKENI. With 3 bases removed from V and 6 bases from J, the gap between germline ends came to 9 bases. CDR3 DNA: TGTGCCAGCTCACCGGTGGGGGGCAATGAGCAGTTCTTC. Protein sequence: CASSPVGGNEQFF. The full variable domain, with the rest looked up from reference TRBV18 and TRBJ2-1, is NAGVMQNPRHLVRRRGQEARLRCSPMKGHSHVYWYRQLPEEGLKFMVYLQKENIIDESGMPKERFSAEFPKEGPSILRIQQVVRGDSAAYFCASSPVGGNEQFFGPGTRLTVL.

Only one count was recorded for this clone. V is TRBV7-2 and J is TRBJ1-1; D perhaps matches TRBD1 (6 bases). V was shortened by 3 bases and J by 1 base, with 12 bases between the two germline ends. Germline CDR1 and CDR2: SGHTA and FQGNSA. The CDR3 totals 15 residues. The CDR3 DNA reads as TGTGCCAGCAGCTTCTCGACAGGCAAGAACACTGAAGCTTTCTTT. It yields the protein CASSFSTGKNTEAFF.

In nucleotides, the CDR3 is TGCGCCAGCAGCTTGGATGGCAGGTCGGGAAACACCATATATTTT. As protein: CASSLDGRSGNTIYF. This rearrangement joins TRBV5-1 to TRBJ1-3; D gene ambiguous. This CDR3 spans 15 amino acids. CDR1 and CDR2 from the germline V gene are SGHRS and YFSETQ. V was pared by 0 bases and J by 4 bases, with 11 bases between.

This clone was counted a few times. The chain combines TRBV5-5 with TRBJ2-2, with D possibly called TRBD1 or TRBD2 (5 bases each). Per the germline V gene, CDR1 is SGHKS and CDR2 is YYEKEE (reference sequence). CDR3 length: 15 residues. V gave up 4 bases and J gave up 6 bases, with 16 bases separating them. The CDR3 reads CASSPGPTGAGELFF. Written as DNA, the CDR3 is TGTGCCAGCAGCCCGGGACCCACGGGCGCCGGGGAGCTGTTTTTT.

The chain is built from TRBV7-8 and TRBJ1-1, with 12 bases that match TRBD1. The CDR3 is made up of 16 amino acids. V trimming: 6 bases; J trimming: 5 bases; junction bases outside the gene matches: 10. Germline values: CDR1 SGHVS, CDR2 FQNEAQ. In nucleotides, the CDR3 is TGTGCCAGCAGGATACATCCGGGACAGGGGGCTACTGAAGCTTTCTTT. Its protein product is CASRIHPGQGATEAFF.

DNA for the CDR3: TGTGCCTGGAAGACACTAGACACAGATACGCAGTATTTT. This sequence encodes CAWKTLDTDTQYF. The chain recombines TRBV30 with TRBJ2-3; maybe TRBD2 (5 bases). In germline, CDR1 is GTSNPN, CDR2 SVGIG (reference sequence). Between the trimmed V and J ends, which lost 4 bases and 2 bases, there was a span of 10 bases. The CDR3 length is 13 residues.

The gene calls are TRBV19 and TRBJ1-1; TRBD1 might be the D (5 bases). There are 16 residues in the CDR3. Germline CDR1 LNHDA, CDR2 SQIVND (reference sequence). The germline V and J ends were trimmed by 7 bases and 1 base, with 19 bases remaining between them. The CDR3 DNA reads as TGTGCCAGTATCGAGGGAGTCCGAGACAGGAACACTGAAGCTTTCTTT. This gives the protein CASIEGVRDRNTEAFF.